This T cell receptor beta chain was identified during a study of blood T cell repertoires in COVID-19. Study at large: Samples of COVID-19 (acute and convalescent) were obtained from the United States, Italy and Spain.

Per the germline V gene, CDR1 is SGHRS and CDR2 is YFSETQ. With V trimmed by 4 bases and J by 2 bases, 10 bases remained unmatched. This CDR3 spans 17 amino acids. In the original workflow: The assay estimated nucleated cells by amplifying reference gene primers. The data were produced by immunoSEQ multiplex PCR, yet TCRdb's version contains in-frame clones alone and is incomplete. For V, J and clone size, that table is used; D and trimming come from the DNA. The table shows about 200,000 clones, with roughly 89% occurring only once. The receptor comes from a woman aged 40 to 50 with acute COVID-19. The sample consisted of PBMCs or T cells enriched from blood (not recorded which). The genes are TRBV5-1 and TRBJ2-2, with 8 bases lining up with TRBD2. CDR3 region: CASSLRTSRINTGELFF. Here the CDR3 DNA reads TGCGCCAGCAGCCTCCGGACTAGCCGGATTAACACCGGGGAGCTGTTTTTT.